The 21 T cell receptor beta chains listed next were all sequenced from one sample in a study of CD8 T cells in ankylosing spondylitis. Broader study findings: Made up of 7 to 9 highly homologous variants, a TCR beta motif appeared characteristic of ankylosing spondylitis blood.

MiXCR was run by TCRdb on the 5' RACE reads, yielding one entry per CDR3 protein. This sample has about 840,000 distinct CDR3 sequences, with 10% to 15% found just once. Their cognate antigens are unknown. The sequencing sample was made of blood, either unsorted or a sorted T cell fraction (not recorded which). The receptors stem from a male donor with ankylosing spondylitis.

This clonotype was picked up a small number of times. V and J are TRBV24-1 and TRBJ2-3; 9 nucleotides align to TRBD1. The V gene end was trimmed by 6 bases and the J gene end by 3 bases; junction bases not matched to a gene: 3. The CDR3 loop spans 14 amino acids. Germline V gene lookup returns CDR1 KGHDR and CDR2 SFDVKD. The CDR3 DNA reads as TGTGCCACCAGTCCCGGACAGGGGACAGATACGCAGTATTTT. This sequence encodes CATSPGQGTDTQYF.

The chain has TRBV28 and TRBJ2-7; maybe TRBD2 (7 bases). Deletions cut 6 bases from V and 0 bases from J, with 15 bases between. The CDR3 has 15 amino acids. Germline lookup yields CDR1 MDHEN and CDR2 SYDVKM. The CDR3 DNA follows: TGTGCCAGCAGAGCGGGACACCAAGCCTCCTACGAGCAGTACTTC. Its translation: CASRAGHQASYEQYF.

The chain is built from TRBV30 and TRBJ2-6; D perhaps matches TRBD2 (5 bases). The germline CDR1 and CDR2 sequences are GTSNPN and SVGIG (reference sequence). The CDR3 runs to 16 residues. With 5 bases removed from V and 4 bases from J, the gap between germline ends came to 18 bases. The CDR3 sequence: CAWDPSRTLGANVLTF. The CDR3 bases are TGTGCCTGGGACCCATCTAGGACTCTCGGGGCCAACGTCCTGACTTTC. The full variable domain, with the rest looked up from reference TRBV30 and TRBJ2-6, is SQTIHQWPATLVQPVGSPLSLECTVEGTSNPNLYWYRQAAGRGLQLLFYSVGIGQISSEVPQNLSASRPQDRQFILSSKKLLLSDSGFYLCAWDPSRTLGANVLTFGAGSRLTVL.

This clonotype was counted only a few times. This chain connects TRBV6-1 to TRBJ2-2; 8 bases align to TRBD1. CDR1 is MNHNS, CDR2 SASEGT, per germline. V shed 7 bases, J shed 4 bases, and the junction held 8 bases outside the gene matches. There are 15 residues in the CDR3. CDR3 amino acids: CASKGAGGSTGELFF. The DNA of the CDR3 is TGTGCCAGCAAGGGGGCAGGGGGCAGCACCGGGGAGCTGTTTTTT.

This chain links TRBV5-1 with TRBJ2-4; 11 bases map to TRBD2. CDR1 and CDR2 from the germline V gene are SGHRS and YFSETQ. The V segment lost 4 bases and the J segment 8 bases; nucleotides outside the gene matches: 5. The CDR3 contains 14 residues. This CDR3 is CASSASLAGDIQYF. The CDR3 DNA follows: TGCGCCAGCAGCGCCTCACTAGCGGGGGACATTCAGTACTTC. Variable domain in full (rest from reference TRBV5-1 and TRBJ2-4): KAGVTQTPRYLIKTRGQQVTLSCSPISGHRSVSWYQQTPGQGLQFLFEYFSETQRNKGNFPGRFSGRQFSNSRSEMNVSTLELGDSALYLCASSASLAGDIQYFGAGTRLSVL.

There are a few counts of this clonotype. The chain carries TRBV12-3 or TRBV12-4 and TRBJ2-4, with TRBD1 identical over 10 bases. After removal of 9 bases from V and 3 bases from J, the junction contained 8 bases not matched to a gene. This CDR3 region has 15 residues. The CDR3 sequence: CASTRDRGDKNIQYF. The CDR3 coding sequence is TGTGCCAGTACTAGGGACAGGGGCGACAAAAACATTCAGTACTTC.

A few counts support this clonotype. The J gene is TRBJ1-4, the V gene TRBV4-3, with TRBD1 matching 9 bases. The V and J ends lost 1 base and 10 bases, in that order; junction bases with no gene match: 19. This CDR3 contains 19 residues. Per germline, CDR1 LGHNA and CDR2 YSLEER. The CDR3: CASSQVSSRGQGPRRKLFF. The DNA for the CDR3 is TGCGCCAGCAGCCAAGTCAGTAGCCGGGGACAGGGTCCTCGGAGAAAACTGTTTTTT.

J is TRBJ1-6 and V is TRBV7-9; D is unresolved. The CDR3 totals 15 residues. Trimming left V 5 bases short and J 9 bases short, with 17 bases between. In germline, CDR1 is SEHNR, CDR2 FQNEAQ (reference sequence). The chain's CDR3 is CASSTWTVGTSPLHF. Here the CDR3 DNA reads TGTGCCAGCAGCACTTGGACCGTCGGTACTTCACCCCTCCACTTT.

The table lists this clonotype with a few counts. V is TRBV11-2 and J is TRBJ1-2; weak D call: TRBD1 (6 bases). The CDR3 is made up of 15 amino acids. The germline V and J ends were trimmed by 4 bases and 2 bases, with 14 bases remaining between them. In germline, CDR1 is SGHAT, CDR2 FQNNGV. DNA for the CDR3: TGTGCCAGCAGCTCCCGACAGGAGCGAAACTATGGCTACACCTTC. It is translated as CASSSRQERNYGYTF.

The table lists this clonotype with a few counts. The chain is built from TRBV2 and TRBJ2-7; D remains ambiguous. V gave up 6 bases and J gave up 11 bases, with 23 bases separating them. CDR1 and CDR2 (germline): SNHLY, FYNNEI. This CDR3 contains 14 residues. The CDR3 sequence: CASSTLKGRMEKYF. The CDR3 DNA follows: TGTGCCAGCAGCACGTTGAAAGGACGAATGGAGAAGTACTTC.

The V gene is TRBV5-1, the J gene TRBJ2-3, with unresolved D. The CDR3 length is 15 residues. V dropped 3 bases and J dropped 0 bases, with 11 bases sitting between them. Germline values: CDR1 SGHRS, CDR2 YFSETQ. The CDR3 DNA reads as TGCGCCAGCAGCTCAATCACTGGGAGCACAGATACGCAGTATTTT. Protein sequence: CASSSITGSTDTQYF.

This clonotype was seen more than once but under ten times. V gene TRBV2 combines with J gene TRBJ1-2; D ambiguous. From germline, CDR1 is SNHLY and CDR2 FYNNEI. The CDR3 is 13 amino acids. V was trimmed by 7 bases and J by 4 bases, leaving 13 bases between them. The CDR3 DNA reads TGTGCCAGCAAAGAATCAGATTCCTATGGCTACACCTTC. Encoded protein: CASKESDSYGYTF. Full variable domain (outside the CDR3, taken from reference TRBV2 and TRBJ1-2): EPEVTQTPSHQVTQMGQEVILRCVPISNHLYFYWYRQILGQKVEFLVSFYNNEISEKSEIFDDQFSVERPDGSNFTLKIRSTKLEDSAMYFCASKESDSYGYTFGSGTRLTVV.

The V call is TRBV10-3, the J call TRBJ1-5, with D perhaps TRBD1 (5 bases). This CDR3 contains 14 residues. Germline values: CDR1 ENHRY, CDR2 SYGVKD. V lost 10 bases, J lost 3 bases, and 16 bases lay in between. For the CDR3, the DNA is TGTGCCACCATGGGGGGATGGGTCAATCAGCCCCAGCATTTT. It specifies CATMGGWVNQPQHF.

This clonotype was detected only a few times. CDR3 sequence reads: CATSVRENPYGYTF. CDR3 DNA sequence: TGTGCCACTTCCGTAAGGGAAAATCCCTATGGCTACACCTTC. The chain joins TRBV3-1 to TRBJ1-2, with D uncertain. In germline, CDR1 is LGHDT, CDR2 YNNKEL (reference sequence). CDR3 length: 14 amino acids. V was cut by 10 bases and J by 4 bases, with 19 bases left in between.

The rearrangement uses TRBV20-1 and TRBJ2-5; 9 bases map to TRBD1. This CDR3 has 13 amino acids. Trimming cost V 3 bases and J 5 bases; bases outside gene matches: 4. Germline V gives CDR1 DFQATT, CDR2 SNEGSKA (reference sequence). Here the CDR3 DNA reads TGCAGTGCTAGCGACAGGGGGTTGGAGACCCAGTACTTC. Translated, it gives CSASDRGLETQYF.

V gene TRBV7-2 combines with J gene TRBJ2-3; 7 nucleotides align to TRBD2. There are 15 residues in the CDR3. V gave up 5 bases and J gave up 3 bases; unmatched junction bases: 8. The germline gives CDR1 SGHTA, CDR2 FQGNSA. CDR3 sequence: CASSPQTSPTDTQYF. The CDR3 DNA sequence: TGTGCCAGCAGCCCACAGACTAGCCCGACAGATACGCAGTATTTT.

This chain uses TRBV7-2 with TRBJ1-2; D is uncertain. V lost 3 bases, J lost 6 bases, and 11 bases lay in between. CDR1 and CDR2 from the germline V gene are SGHTA and FQGNSA. The CDR3 contains 13 residues. DNA of the CDR3: TGTGCCAGCAGCTTGAGGATGTCGGATGGCTACACCTTC. Translating it yields CASSLRMSDGYTF.

The table lists this clonotype with a few counts. The V and J genes are TRBV20-1 and TRBJ2-2, with 8 bases aligning to TRBD1. Germline V lookup: CDR1 DFQATT, CDR2 SNEGSKA (reference sequence). After removal of 5 bases from V and 5 bases from J, the junction contained 10 bases not matched to a gene. The CDR3 is 15 residues long. The CDR3 sequence: CSAFRQGSSTGELFF. The CDR3 region has the DNA TGCAGTGCTTTTAGACAGGGGAGTTCTACCGGGGAGCTGTTTTTT.

This chain joins TRBV7-8 and TRBJ1-1; weak D call: TRBD1 (6 bases). Germline CDR1 and CDR2: SGHVS and FQNEAQ. The CDR3 extends over 14 amino acids. Trimming took 5 bases from V and 1 from J, leaving 11 bases between them. CDR3 residues: CASSPWGQNTEAFF. In nucleotides, the CDR3 is TGTGCCAGCAGCCCGTGGGGGCAGAACACTGAAGCTTTCTTT.

The chain's CDR3 is CASRRPGQDSYEQYF. In nucleotides, the CDR3 is TGTGCCAGCAGACGACCGGGACAGGACTCCTACGAGCAGTACTTC. V is TRBV6-2 or TRBV6-3 and J is TRBJ2-7; 8 bases agree with TRBD1. The germline CDR1 and CDR2 sequences are MNHEY and SVGEGT. V shed 6 bases and J 0 bases; nucleotides not matched to a gene: 7. The CDR3 totals 15 residues.

V usage is TRBV7-8 and J usage is TRBJ1-2; 9 bases are a match to TRBD1. Germline V lookup: CDR1 SGHVS, CDR2 FQNEAQ. The CDR3 sequence is 16 residues long. J was trimmed by 7 bases and V by 0 bases; bases with no gene match: 9. The DNA for the CDR3 is TGTGCCAGCAGCTTAGCGTACGGGACAGGGTCGGGTGGCTACACCTTC. Translation gives CASSLAYGTGSGGYTF. Filled out from reference TRBV7-8 and TRBJ1-2, the complete variable domain reads GAGVSQSPRYKVAKRGQDVALRCDPISGHVSLFWYQQALGQGPEFLTYFQNEAQLDKSGLPSDRFFAERPEGSVSTLKIQRTQQEDSAVYLCASSLAYGTGSGGYTFGSGTRLTVV.